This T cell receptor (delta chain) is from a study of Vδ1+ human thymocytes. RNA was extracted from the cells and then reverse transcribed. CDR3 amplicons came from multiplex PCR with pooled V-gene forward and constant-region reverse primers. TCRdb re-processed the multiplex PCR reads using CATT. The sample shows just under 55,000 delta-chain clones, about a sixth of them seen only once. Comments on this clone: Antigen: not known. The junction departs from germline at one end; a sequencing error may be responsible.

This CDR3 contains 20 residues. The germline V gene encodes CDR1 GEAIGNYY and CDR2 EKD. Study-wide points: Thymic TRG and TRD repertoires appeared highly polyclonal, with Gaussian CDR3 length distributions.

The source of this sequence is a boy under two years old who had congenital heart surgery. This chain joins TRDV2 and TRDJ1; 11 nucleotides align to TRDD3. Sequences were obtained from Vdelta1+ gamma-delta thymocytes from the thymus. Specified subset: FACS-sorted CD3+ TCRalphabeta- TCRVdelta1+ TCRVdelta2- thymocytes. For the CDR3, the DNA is TGTGCCCGTGACACCGTAATTGGGGGATACGCTGTAAGTTGGTCCGATAAACTCATCTTT. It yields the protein CARDTVIGGYAVSWSDKLIF.